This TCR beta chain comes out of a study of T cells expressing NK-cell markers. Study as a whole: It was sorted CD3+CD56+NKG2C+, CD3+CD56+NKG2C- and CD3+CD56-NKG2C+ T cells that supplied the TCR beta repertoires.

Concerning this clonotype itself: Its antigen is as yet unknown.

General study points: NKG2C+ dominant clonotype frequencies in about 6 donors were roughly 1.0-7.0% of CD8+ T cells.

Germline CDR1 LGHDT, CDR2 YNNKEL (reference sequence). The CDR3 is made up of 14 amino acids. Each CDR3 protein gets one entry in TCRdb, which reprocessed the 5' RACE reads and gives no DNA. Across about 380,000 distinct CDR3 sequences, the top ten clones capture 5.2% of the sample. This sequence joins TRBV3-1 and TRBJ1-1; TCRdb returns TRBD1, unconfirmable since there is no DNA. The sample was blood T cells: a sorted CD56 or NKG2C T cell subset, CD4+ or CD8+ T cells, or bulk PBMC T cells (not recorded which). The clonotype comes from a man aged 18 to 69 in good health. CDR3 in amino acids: CASSRTREKSEAFF.